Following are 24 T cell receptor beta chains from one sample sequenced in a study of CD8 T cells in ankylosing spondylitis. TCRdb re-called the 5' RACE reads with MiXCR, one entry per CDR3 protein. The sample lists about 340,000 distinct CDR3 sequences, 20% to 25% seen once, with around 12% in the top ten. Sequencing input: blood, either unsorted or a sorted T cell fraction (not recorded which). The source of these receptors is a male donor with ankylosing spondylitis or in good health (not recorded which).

This chain's CDR3 is CASSLGRSAGEQYF. The CDR3 nucleotides read TGTGCCAGCAGCTTAGGCCGGTCGGCTGGCGAGCAGTACTTC. V usage is TRBV7-9 and J usage is TRBJ2-7; D unclear. This CDR3 has 14 residues. The V gene's germline CDR1 is SEHNR and CDR2 FQNEAQ (reference sequence). The V gene lost 1 base and the J gene lost 6 bases, with 13 bases spanning the gap.

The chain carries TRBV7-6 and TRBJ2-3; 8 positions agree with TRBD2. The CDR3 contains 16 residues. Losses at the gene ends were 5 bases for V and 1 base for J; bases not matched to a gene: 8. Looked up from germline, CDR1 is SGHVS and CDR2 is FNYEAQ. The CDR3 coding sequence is TGTGCCAGCAGCAACTACGGGGGGGCAGGCACAGATACGCAGTATTTT. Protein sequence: CASSNYGGAGTDTQYF.

The CDR3, as DNA: TGTGCCAGCAGTTATCTGGGTGGGGAGACCCAGTACTTC. Translated: CASSYLGGETQYF. The V gene is TRBV6-5, the J gene TRBJ2-5; D is unresolved. Germline lookup yields CDR1 MNHEY and CDR2 SVGAGI. V lost 3 bases to trimming and J lost 5 bases, with 10 bases between them. The CDR3 length is 13 residues.

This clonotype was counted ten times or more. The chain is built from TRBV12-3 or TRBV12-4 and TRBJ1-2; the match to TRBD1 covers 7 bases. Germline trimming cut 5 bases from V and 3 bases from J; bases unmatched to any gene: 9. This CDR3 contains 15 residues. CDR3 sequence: CASSPTLTGHYGYTF. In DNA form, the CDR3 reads TGTGCCAGCAGTCCTACTTTGACAGGGCACTATGGCTACACCTTC.

As DNA, the CDR3 is TGTGCCAGCAGCAACTCGAACACCGGGGAGCTGTTTTTT. Protein product: CASSNSNTGELFF. This chain uses TRBV7-9 with TRBJ2-2; D uncertain. V was clipped by 5 bases and J by 0 bases, with 4 bases between them. Germline CDR1 reads SEHNR; CDR2 reads FQNEAQ (reference sequence). The CDR3 has 13 residues.

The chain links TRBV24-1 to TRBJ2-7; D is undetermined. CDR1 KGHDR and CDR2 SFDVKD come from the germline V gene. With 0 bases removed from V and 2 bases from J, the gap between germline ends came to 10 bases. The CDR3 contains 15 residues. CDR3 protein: CATSDLEQTTYEQYF. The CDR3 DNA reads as TGTGCCACCAGTGATTTGGAACAGACCACCTACGAGCAGTACTTC.

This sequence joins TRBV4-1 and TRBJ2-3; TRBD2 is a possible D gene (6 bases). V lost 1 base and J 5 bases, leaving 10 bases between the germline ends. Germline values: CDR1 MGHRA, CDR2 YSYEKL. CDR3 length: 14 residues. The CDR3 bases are TGCGCCAGCAGCCAAGGCAGGGAGGTAGATACGCAGTATTTT. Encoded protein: CASSQGREVDTQYF.

CDR3 protein: CAVQLGRLEGTQYF. For the CDR3, the DNA is TGTGCCGTACAACTGGGACGGCTAGAGGGTACGCAGTATTTT. The chain uses TRBV2 and TRBJ2-3; D possibly uses TRBD1 or TRBD2 (5 bases each). Germline CDR1 SNHLY, CDR2 FYNNEI. This CDR3 comprises 14 residues. V dropped 11 bases and J dropped 8 bases, with 23 bases sitting between them. Combining the CDR3 with reference TRBV2 and TRBJ2-3 gives the whole variable domain EPEVTQTPSHQVTQMGQEVILRCVPISNHLYFYWYRQILGQKVEFLVSFYNNEISEKSEIFDDQFSVERPDGSNFTLKIRSTKLEDSAMYFCAVQLGRLEGTQYFGPGTRLTVL.

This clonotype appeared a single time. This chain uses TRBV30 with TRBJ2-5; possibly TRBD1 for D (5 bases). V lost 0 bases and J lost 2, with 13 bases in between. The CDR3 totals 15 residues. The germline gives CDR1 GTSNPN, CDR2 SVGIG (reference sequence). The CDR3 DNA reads TGTGCCTGGAGTGTATTGGGCAGGGAACAAGAGACCCAGTACTTC. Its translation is CAWSVLGREQETQYF.

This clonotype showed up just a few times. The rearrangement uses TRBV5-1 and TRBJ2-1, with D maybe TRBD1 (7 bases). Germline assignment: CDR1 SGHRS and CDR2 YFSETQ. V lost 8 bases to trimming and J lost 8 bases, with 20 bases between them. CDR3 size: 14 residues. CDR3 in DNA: TGCGCCAGTTCGGGACTGAGGGGGCGGGATGAGCAGTTCTTC. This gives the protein CASSGLRGRDEQFF.

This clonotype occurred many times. CDR3 amino acids: CSAADERRDTQYF. CDR3 DNA sequence: TGCAGTGCGGCCGATGAGCGGAGAGATACGCAGTATTTT. This chain joins TRBV20-1 and TRBJ2-3; the D gene is possibly TRBD2 (5 bases). CDR3 length: 13 amino acids. Trimming took off 6 bases at V and 5 bases at J, with 15 bases between the two ends. Per the germline V gene, CDR1 is DFQATT and CDR2 is SNEGSKA (reference sequence).

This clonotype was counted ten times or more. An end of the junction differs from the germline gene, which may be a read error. CDR3 nucleotide sequence: TGTGCCATCAGTGAGTCGGGGTACCCGGTGGTCTACCAGCAGTACTTC. Translated: CAISESGYPVVYQQYF. The J gene is TRBJ2-7, the V gene TRBV10-3; D ambiguous. CDR1 is ENHRY and CDR2 is SYGVKD in the germline V gene. The CDR3 length is 16 residues.

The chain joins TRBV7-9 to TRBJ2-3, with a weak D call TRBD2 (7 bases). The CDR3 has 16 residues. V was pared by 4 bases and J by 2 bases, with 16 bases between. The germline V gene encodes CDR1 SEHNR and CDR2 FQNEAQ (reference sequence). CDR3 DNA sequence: TGTGCCAGCAGCTCCGCCTTTCGGGGGGCCACAGATACGCAGTATTTT. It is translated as CASSSAFRGATDTQYF. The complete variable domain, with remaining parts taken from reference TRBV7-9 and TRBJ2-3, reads DTGVSQNPRHKITKRGQNVTFRCDPISEHNRLYWYRQTLGQGPEFLTYFQNEAQLEKSRLLSDRFSAERPKGSFSTLEIQRTEQGDSAMYLCASSSAFRGATDTQYFGPGTRLTVL.

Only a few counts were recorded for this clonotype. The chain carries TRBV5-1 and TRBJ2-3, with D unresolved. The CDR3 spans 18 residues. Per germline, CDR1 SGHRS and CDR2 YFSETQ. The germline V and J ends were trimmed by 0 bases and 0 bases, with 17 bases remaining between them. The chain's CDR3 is CASSLGPETVSSTDTQYF. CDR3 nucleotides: TGCGCCAGCAGCTTGGGGCCCGAGACCGTATCTAGCACAGATACGCAGTATTTT.

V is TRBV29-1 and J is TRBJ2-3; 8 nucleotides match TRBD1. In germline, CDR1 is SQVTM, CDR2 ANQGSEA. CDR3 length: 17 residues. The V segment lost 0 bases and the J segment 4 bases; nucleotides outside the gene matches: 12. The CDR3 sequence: CSVEDPPGTGVADTQYF. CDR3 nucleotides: TGCAGCGTTGAAGATCCTCCCGGGACAGGAGTCGCAGATACGCAGTATTTT.

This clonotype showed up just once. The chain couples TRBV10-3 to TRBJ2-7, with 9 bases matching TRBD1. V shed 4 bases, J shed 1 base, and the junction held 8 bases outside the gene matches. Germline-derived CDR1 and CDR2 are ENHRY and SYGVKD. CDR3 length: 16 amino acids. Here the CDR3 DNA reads TGTGCCATCAGTGGACCGGGACAGGGTGTATCCTACGAGCAGTACTTC. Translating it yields CAISGPGQGVSYEQYF.

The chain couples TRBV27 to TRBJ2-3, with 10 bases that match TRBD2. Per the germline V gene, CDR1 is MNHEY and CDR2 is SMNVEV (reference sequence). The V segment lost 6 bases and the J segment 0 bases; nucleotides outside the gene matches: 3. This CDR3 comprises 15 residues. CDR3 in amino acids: CASRLAGVSTDTQYF. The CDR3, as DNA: TGTGCCAGCAGGCTAGCGGGGGTTAGCACAGATACGCAGTATTTT.

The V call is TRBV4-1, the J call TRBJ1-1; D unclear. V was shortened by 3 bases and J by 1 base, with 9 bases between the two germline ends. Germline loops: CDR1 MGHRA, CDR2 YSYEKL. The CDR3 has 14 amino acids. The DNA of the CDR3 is TGCGCCAGCAGCCACGGCGGCGAGAACACTGAAGCTTTCTTT. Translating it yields CASSHGGENTEAFF.

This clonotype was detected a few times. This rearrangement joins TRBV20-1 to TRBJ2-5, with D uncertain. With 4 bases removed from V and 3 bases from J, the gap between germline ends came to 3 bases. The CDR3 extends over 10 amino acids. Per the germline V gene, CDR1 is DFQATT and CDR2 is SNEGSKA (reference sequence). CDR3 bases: TGCAGTGCTATGGAAGAGACCCAGTACTTC. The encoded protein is CSAMEETQYF.

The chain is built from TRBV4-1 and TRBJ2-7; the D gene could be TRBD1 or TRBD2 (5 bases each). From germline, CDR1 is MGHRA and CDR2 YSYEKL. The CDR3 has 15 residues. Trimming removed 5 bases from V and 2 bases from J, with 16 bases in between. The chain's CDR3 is CASSFPGRDAYEQYF. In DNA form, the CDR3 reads TGCGCCAGCAGCTTTCCGGGACGCGACGCCTACGAGCAGTACTTC.

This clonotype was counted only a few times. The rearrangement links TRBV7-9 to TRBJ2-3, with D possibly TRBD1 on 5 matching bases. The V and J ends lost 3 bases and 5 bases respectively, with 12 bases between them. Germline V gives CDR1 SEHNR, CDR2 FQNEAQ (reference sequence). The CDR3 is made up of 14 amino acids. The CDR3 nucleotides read TGTGCCAGCAGCTTCGGGCAGGGAAGAGATACGCAGTATTTT. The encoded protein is CASSFGQGRDTQYF.

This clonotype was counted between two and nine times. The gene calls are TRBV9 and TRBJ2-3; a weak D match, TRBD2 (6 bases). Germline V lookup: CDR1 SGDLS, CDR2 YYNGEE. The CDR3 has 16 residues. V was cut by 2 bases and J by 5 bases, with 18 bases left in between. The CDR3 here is CASSVGGDPLGDTQYF. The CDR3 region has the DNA TGTGCCAGCAGCGTTGGCGGGGACCCACTGGGAGATACGCAGTATTTT.

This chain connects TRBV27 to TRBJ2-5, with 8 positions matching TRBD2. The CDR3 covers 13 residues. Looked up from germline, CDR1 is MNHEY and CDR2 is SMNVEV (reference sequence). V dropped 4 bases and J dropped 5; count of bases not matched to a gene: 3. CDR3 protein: CASSSGLAETQYF. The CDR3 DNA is TGTGCCAGCAGTTCAGGACTAGCTGAGACCCAGTACTTC.

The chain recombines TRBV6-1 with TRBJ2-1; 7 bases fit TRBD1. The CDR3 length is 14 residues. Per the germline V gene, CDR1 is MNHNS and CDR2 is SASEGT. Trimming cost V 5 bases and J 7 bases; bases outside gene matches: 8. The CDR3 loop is CASSTQTGRNEQFF. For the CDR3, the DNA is TGTGCCAGCAGTACCCAGACAGGGAGAAATGAGCAGTTCTTC.